Each of the 21 T cell receptor beta chains below was sequenced from the same sample in a study of blood T cell repertoires in COVID-19. Profiling relied on immunoSEQ multiplex PCR, and the TCRdb table lists in-frame clones only, not all of them. The sample carries around 13,000 clones, around 90% recorded once. The source material was peripheral blood. All receptors come from a human donor in a cohort sampled during active COVID-19.

This chain links TRBV6-2 or TRBV6-3 with TRBJ1-2; D is possibly TRBD1 (6 bases). CDR3 length equals 16 residues. CDR1 is MNHEY, CDR2 SVGEGT, per germline. V shed 6 bases and J shed 2 bases, with 19 bases lying between them. The DNA for the CDR3 is TGTGCCAGCAGCTCTACAAGGGACACCATGAACTATGGCTACACCTTC. Its translation is CASSSTRDTMNYGYTF.

The V gene is TRBV14, the J gene TRBJ2-7, with TRBD2 matching over 11 bases. Germline trimming cut 3 bases from V and 6 bases from J; bases unmatched to any gene: 7. This CDR3 has 15 residues. Per germline, CDR1 SGHDN and CDR2 FVKESK. The CDR3 DNA reads as TGTGCCAGCAGCCAGATCGGGACTAGCGGCGCCGAGCAGTACTTC. It specifies CASSQIGTSGAEQYF.

The chain uses TRBV5-1 and TRBJ1-1; D gene unclear. The length of the CDR3 is 13 residues. With 4 bases removed from V and 5 bases from J, the gap between germline ends came to 12 bases. The germline CDR1 and CDR2 sequences are SGHRS and YFSETQ. The CDR3 loop is CASSGGSGTEAFF. DNA for the CDR3: TGCGCCAGCAGCGGCGGGAGTGGGACTGAAGCTTTCTTT.

This chain uses TRBV10-3 with TRBJ1-6, with 7 bases matching TRBD1. The germline V gene has CDR1 ENHRY and CDR2 SYGVKD. Germline trimming cut 5 bases from V and 0 bases from J; bases unmatched to any gene: 4. The CDR3 consists of 16 residues. The CDR3: CAISPGGSSYNSPLHF. CDR3 nucleotide sequence: TGTGCCATCAGTCCAGGGGGTTCCTCCTATAATTCACCCCTCCACTTT.

This clone was seen once. The V gene is TRBV29-1, the J gene TRBJ2-1, with 11 bases matching TRBD2. Germline CDR1 SQVTM, CDR2 ANQGSEA. This CDR3 region has 15 residues. V was pared by 4 bases and J by 1 base, with 3 bases of the junction left unmatched. The CDR3: CSVATSGSSYNEQFF. The CDR3 nucleotides are TGCAGCGTTGCTACTAGCGGGAGTTCCTACAATGAGCAGTTCTTC.

This chain links TRBV5-1 with TRBJ2-3; 12 bases align to TRBD1. This CDR3 is 18 amino acids long. Germline CDR1 SGHRS, CDR2 YFSETQ. Germline trimming cut 5 bases from V and 3 bases from J; bases unmatched to any gene: 13. CDR3 in DNA: TGCGCCAGCAGAACGATTCCGGGACAGGGGGCGCAGACAGATACGCAGTATTTT. The encoded protein is CASRTIPGQGAQTDTQYF. The full variable domain, its missing parts supplied by reference TRBV5-1 and TRBJ2-3, is KAGVTQTPRYLIKTRGQQVTLSCSPISGHRSVSWYQQTPGQGLQFLFEYFSETQRNKGNFPGRFSGRQFSNSRSEMNVSTLELGDSALYLCASRTIPGQGAQTDTQYFGPGTRLTVL.

The chain has TRBV18 and TRBJ2-1; a weak D match, TRBD2 (6 bases). V dropped 2 bases and J dropped 0 bases, with 14 bases sitting between them. The CDR3 length is 17 residues. Germline CDR1 KGHSH, CDR2 LQKENI. The DNA for the CDR3 is TGTGCCAGCTCACCATTGGGTAGCGGTAGCTCCTACAATGAGCAGTTCTTC. It is translated as CASSPLGSGSSYNEQFF.

This sequence joins TRBV13 and TRBJ2-2; D is unresolved. There are 15 residues in the CDR3. V was clipped by 1 base and J by 7 bases, with 13 bases between them. CDR1 PRHDT and CDR2 FYEKMQ come from the germline V gene (reference sequence). The CDR3 is CASSLVNSRSGELFF. CDR3 nucleotides: TGTGCCAGCAGCTTAGTGAACTCCCGGAGCGGGGAGCTGTTTTTT. Based on the CDR3 plus reference TRBV13 and TRBJ2-2, the full variable domain is AAGVIQSPRHLIKEKRETATLKCYPIPRHDTVYWYQQGPGQDPQFLISFYEKMQSDKGSIPDRFSAQQFSDYHSELNMSSLELGDSALYFCASSLVNSRSGELFFGEGSRLTVL.

This sequence joins TRBV19 and TRBJ2-2, with 7 bases aligning to TRBD2. CDR1 LNHDA and CDR2 SQIVND come from the germline V gene (reference sequence). V shed 6 bases, J shed 5 bases, and the junction held 15 bases outside the gene matches. The length of the CDR3 is 17 residues. The CDR3 DNA reads as TGTGCCAGTAGCAACCCAGCTGGCGGGAGAATTACCGGGGAGCTGTTTTTT. Protein: CASSNPAGGRITGELFF.

This clone appeared once. The chain has TRBV6-2 or TRBV6-3 and TRBJ2-5; 11 nucleotides line up with TRBD2. Germline V gene sequence: CDR1 MNHEY, CDR2 SVGEGT. This CDR3 spans 15 amino acids. V dropped 2 bases and J dropped 5; count of bases not matched to a gene: 4. The CDR3 coding sequence is TGTGCCAGCAGTTACCCGACTAGCGGGGAGGAGACCCAGTACTTC. It encodes CASSYPTSGEETQYF.

V is TRBV11-3 and J is TRBJ2-1; 10 nucleotides align to TRBD2. Trimming took 1 base from V and 10 from J; bases not matched to a gene: 1. The CDR3 has 13 residues. Germline V CDR1 and CDR2: SGHNT, YENEEA. The CDR3 is CASSLGGLAEQFF. DNA of the CDR3: TGTGCCAGCAGCTTAGGGGGACTAGCGGAGCAGTTCTTC.

The chain has TRBV5-6 and TRBJ1-2; TRBD1 agrees at 8 bases. The CDR3 loop spans 14 amino acids. V lost 0 bases, J lost 4 bases, and 2 bases stayed unmatched. Per the germline V gene, CDR1 is SGHDT and CDR2 is YYEEEE. The DNA for the CDR3 is TGTGCCAGCAGCTTGGGAACAGGGGGCTATGGCTACACCTTC. Its protein product is CASSLGTGGYGYTF.

This clone was counted a few times. The chain carries TRBV7-9 and TRBJ1-1; 11 positions match TRBD1. The CDR3 contains 14 residues. Germline V lookup: CDR1 SEHNR, CDR2 FQNEAQ (reference sequence). The V gene end was trimmed by 5 bases and the J gene end by 6 bases; junction bases not matched to a gene: 5. Here the CDR3 reads CASSKPGQGAEAFF. The CDR3 DNA sequence: TGTGCCAGCAGCAAGCCGGGACAGGGGGCTGAAGCTTTCTTT.

The V call is TRBV27, the J call TRBJ1-2; no clear D gene. Germline V CDR1 and CDR2: MNHEY, SMNVEV (reference sequence). The CDR3 is 13 residues long. The V gene lost 3 bases and the J gene lost 2 bases, with 7 bases spanning the gap. The CDR3 DNA reads TGTGCCAGCAGTTTCCGGGAAAACTATGGCTACACCTTC. Translating it yields CASSFRENYGYTF.

The CDR3 coding sequence is TGCGCCAGCAGCTTGGAGCCACTAGCGGGATCCTACAACATTCAGTACTTC. It is translated as CASSLEPLAGSYNIQYF. The rearrangement joins TRBV5-1 to TRBJ2-4, with 10 bases fitting TRBD2. There are 17 residues in the CDR3. V lost 0 bases, J lost 7 bases, and 10 bases stayed unmatched. In germline, CDR1 is SGHRS, CDR2 YFSETQ.

V and J are TRBV27 and TRBJ2-1, with TRBD1 matching 10 bases. The germline CDR1 and CDR2 sequences are MNHEY and SMNVEV (reference sequence). Trimming took 7 bases from V and 2 from J; bases not matched to a gene: 5. CDR3 length: 15 amino acids. The CDR3, as DNA: TGTGCCAGCACCATCGGACAGGGGGCCTACAATGAGCAGTTCTTC. Translating gives CASTIGQGAYNEQFF.

The rearrangement uses TRBV3-1 (or the pseudogene TRBV3-2) and TRBJ2-1; the D gene is possibly TRBD2 (5 bases). Germline CDR1 LGHDT, CDR2 YNNKEL (reference sequence). V lost 1 base and J 12 bases, leaving 7 bases between the germline ends. The CDR3 runs to 11 residues. The CDR3 spells CASSQGGWQFF. For the CDR3, the DNA is TGTGCCAGCAGCCAAGGAGGGTGGCAGTTCTTC.

V is TRBV7-2 and J is TRBJ2-7; D possibly corresponds to TRBD2 (5 bases). The V end was cut by 5 bases, the J end by 6 bases, with 17 bases between. Germline CDR1 reads SGHTA; CDR2 reads FQGNSA. The CDR3 is made up of 14 amino acids. The CDR3 DNA reads as TGTGCCAGCAGCCCCCCCCAGCGGTTCGTCGAGCAGTACTTC. It is translated as CASSPPQRFVEQYF.

This sequence joins TRBV5-1 and TRBJ2-2; TRBD1 aligns across 11 bases. Germline lookup yields CDR1 SGHRS and CDR2 YFSETQ. The CDR3 is 16 residues long. The J segment lost 6 bases and the V segment lost 4 bases, leaving 8 bases of the junction unmatched. CDR3 in amino acids: CASSVRDRGLAGELFF. The DNA of the CDR3 is TGCGCCAGCAGCGTCCGGGACAGGGGGTTAGCCGGGGAGCTGTTTTTT.

The CDR3 sequence: CASSALATGELFF. The CDR3 region has the DNA TGCGCCAGCTCCGCACTAGCTACCGGGGAGCTGTTTTTT. This sequence joins TRBV5-1 and TRBJ2-2; tentative D call: TRBD2 (6 bases). The germline V gene has CDR1 SGHRS and CDR2 YFSETQ. The V and J ends lost 7 bases and 5 bases respectively, with 12 bases between them. The CDR3 length is 13 residues.

V and J are TRBV11-1 and TRBJ2-7, with 9 bases fitting TRBD2. Germline assignment: CDR1 SGHAT and CDR2 FQDESV (reference sequence). The CDR3 consists of 13 residues. Unmatched junction bases numbered 6, after V lost 7 bases and J lost 5 bases. The CDR3 here is CASTAGGPNEQYF. The DNA for the CDR3 is TGTGCCAGCACGGCGGGAGGGCCGAACGAGCAGTACTTC.